The TCR beta chain under discussion was sequenced for a study of radiation and T cells in renal cell carcinoma. Profiled with immunoSEQ multiplex PCR; TCRdb holds only in-frame clones, not every one. The table records about 16,000 clones, 58% of them present only once. The treatment: treatment-naive control, cytoreductive nephrectomy. Control tumors came from treatment-naive patients without prior radiation. Germline V gene sequence: CDR1 LNHDA, CDR2 SQIVND (reference sequence). This CDR3 has 15 amino acids. The V and J ends lost 1 base and 0 bases respectively, with 9 bases between them. The chain has TRBV19 and TRBJ1-1; D remains unclear. The sequence was collected from a man between 35 and 55 years old with renal cell carcinoma. Sequences were derived from tumor tissue, sampled from a patient whose treatment was nephrectomy without radiotherapy. CDR3 in DNA: TGTGCCAGTAGTATAGCCGCCGTCATGAACACTGAAGCTTTCTTT. It encodes CASSIAAVMNTEAFF.